Each of the 29 T cell receptor beta chains below was sequenced from the same sample in a study of blood T cell repertoires in COVID-19. Repertoires were generated with immunoSEQ multiplex PCR, while TCRdb's copy carries only in-frame clones and drops some. The sample holds 350,000 to 400,000 clones, 80% to 90% seen once. The sample taken for sequencing was PBMCs or T cells enriched from blood (not recorded which). The source of these receptors is a young man who had recovered from COVID-19.

The V gene is TRBV7-2, the J gene TRBJ1-4, with D tentatively TRBD1 (5 bases). Trimming cost V 5 bases and J 8 bases, with 18 bases left between them. The CDR3 has 15 residues. The germline gives CDR1 SGHTA, CDR2 FQGNSA. CDR3 nucleotide sequence: TGTGCCAGCAGCCCTCGGGACCGGGAGTGGGAAAAACTGTTTTTT. Amino acids: CASSPRDREWEKLFF.

The chain employs TRBV5-4 and TRBJ1-1; maybe TRBD1 (5 bases). V lost 5 bases, J lost 7 bases, and 12 bases lay in between. Germline V gene data show CDR1 as SGHNT and CDR2 as YYREEE (reference sequence). The length of the CDR3 is 12 residues. The CDR3 sequence: CASSFQGFEAFF. CDR3 bases: TGTGCCAGCAGTTTCCAGGGTTTTGAAGCTTTCTTT.

V is TRBV7-9 and J is TRBJ2-5, with a possible D match to TRBD2 (7 bases). The CDR3 runs 16 residues. CDR1 and CDR2 from the germline V gene are SEHNR and FQNEAQ (reference sequence). Trimming took 5 bases from V and 4 from J, leaving 20 bases between them. The CDR3 is CASSTLRGGARETQYF. The CDR3 DNA follows: TGTGCCAGCAGCACGCTGAGAGGGGGGGCAAGAGAGACCCAGTACTTC.

The V call is TRBV12-3 or TRBV12-4, the J call TRBJ2-7; 8 nucleotides align to TRBD2. The CDR3 has 12 residues. V shed 8 bases and J 2 bases; nucleotides not matched to a gene: 2. CDR3 bases: TGTGCCAGCCGGGGGGGGCCCTACGAGCAGTACTTC. Its protein is CASRGGPYEQYF.

The V and J genes are TRBV18 and TRBJ2-3, with TRBD1 matching over 7 bases. After removal of 2 bases from V and 3 bases from J, the junction contained 8 bases not matched to a gene. The V gene's germline CDR1 is KGHSH and CDR2 LQKENI. This CDR3 has 16 amino acids. DNA for the CDR3: TGTGCCAGCTCACCAAATAGACAGGGATCTACAGATACGCAGTATTTT. Protein: CASSPNRQGSTDTQYF.

The rearrangement joins TRBV11-2 to TRBJ2-2; D may be TRBD2 (6 bases). The CDR3 extends over 14 amino acids. CDR1 SGHAT and CDR2 FQNNGV come from the germline V gene. The germline V and J ends were trimmed by 4 bases and 4 bases, with 10 bases remaining between them. The CDR3 DNA reads as TGTGCCAGCAGCTGGCGGGGTAGCACCGGGGAGCTGTTTTTT. This encodes CASSWRGSTGELFF.

This clone was recorded only once. The chain links TRBV6-2 or TRBV6-3 to TRBJ2-7, with TRBD2 matching 7 bases. The CDR3 runs to 17 residues. V shed 6 bases and J 3 bases; nucleotides not matched to a gene: 17. Germline lookup yields CDR1 MNHEY and CDR2 SVGEGT. CDR3 DNA sequence: TGTGCCAGCAGCTATACTATGGGGAGTAGGGACTACTACGAGCAGTACTTC. Translation gives CASSYTMGSRDYYEQYF.

This chain uses TRBV4-1 with TRBJ1-5; D is perhaps TRBD1 (5 bases). The CDR3 is 16 residues long. The ends were cut back, 0 bases at V and 2 bases at J, with 11 bases in the middle. The germline V gene encodes CDR1 MGHRA and CDR2 YSYEKL. The CDR3 region is CASSQERGIGNQPQHF. CDR3 bases: TGCGCCAGCAGCCAAGAACGGGGGATTGGCAATCAGCCCCAGCATTTT.

The V and J genes are TRBV3-1 (or the pseudogene TRBV3-2) and TRBJ1-1; tentatively, D is TRBD1 (5 bases). Germline values: CDR1 LGHDT, CDR2 YNNKEL (reference sequence). CDR3 length: 14 residues. V was shortened by 1 base and J by 1 base, with 7 bases between the two germline ends. The CDR3 DNA follows: TGTGCCAGCAGCCAAGTGGGGGGGAACACTGAAGCTTTCTTT. Residues: CASSQVGGNTEAFF.

The chain employs TRBV30 and TRBJ1-2; D unresolved. CDR3 length equals 13 residues. From germline, CDR1 is GTSNPN and CDR2 SVGIG (reference sequence). Trimming cost V 2 bases and J 4 bases, with 11 bases left between them. CDR3 sequence reads: CAWSRTDFYGYTF. CDR3 in DNA: TGTGCCTGGAGTCGCACAGATTTCTATGGCTACACCTTC.

The V gene is TRBV3-1 (or the pseudogene TRBV3-2), the J gene TRBJ2-7; TRBD2 aligns across 7 bases. This CDR3 is built from 13 residues. Germline CDR1 reads LGHDT; CDR2 reads YNNKEL (reference sequence). Trimming took 8 bases from V and 4 from J; bases not matched to a gene: 8. CDR3 in amino acids: CASCYGLGYEQYF. The CDR3 bases are TGTGCCAGCTGTTACGGACTAGGGTACGAGCAGTACTTC.

This chain's CDR3 is CATSKTGTRGEKLFF. DNA for the CDR3: TGTGCCACCAGCAAGACCGGGACAAGAGGTGAAAAACTGTTTTTT. The chain joins TRBV15 to TRBJ1-4; tentatively, D is TRBD1 (6 bases). Germline V gene lookup returns CDR1 LNHNV and CDR2 YYDKDF (reference sequence). This CDR3 region has 15 residues. Trimming removed 4 bases at V and 7 bases at J, with 16 bases between.

This clone was detected only once. The chain joins TRBV2 to TRBJ2-7; TRBD1 is a possible D gene (6 bases). The germline CDR1 and CDR2 sequences are SNHLY and FYNNEI. V dropped 6 bases and J dropped 9 bases, with 18 bases sitting between them. This CDR3 has 13 residues. This CDR3 reads CASSGERGTGQYF. The CDR3 region has the DNA TGTGCCAGCAGCGGGGAAAGGGGGACGGGGCAGTACTTC.

A single count supports this clone. The chain uses TRBV7-2 and TRBJ2-7; TRBD1 is a possible D gene (6 bases). This CDR3 comprises 15 residues. The ends were cut back, 6 bases at V and 0 bases at J, with 15 bases in the middle. Germline values: CDR1 SGHTA, CDR2 FQGNSA. CDR3 protein: CASSVDRRRSYEQYF. CDR3 sequence (DNA): TGTGCCAGCAGTGTTGACAGGCGCCGCTCCTACGAGCAGTACTTC. The variable domain in full, with the rest retrieved from reference TRBV7-2 and TRBJ2-7, is GAGVSQSPSNKVTEKGKDVELRCDPISGHTALYWYRQSLGQGLEFLIYFQGNSAPDKSGLPSDRFSAERTGGSVSTLTIQRTQQEDSAVYLCASSVDRRRSYEQYFGPGTRLTVT.

The CDR3 protein is CASSLAGGGRANVLTF. The CDR3 bases are TGTGCCAGCAGTTTAGCGGGTGGCGGGAGGGCCAACGTCCTGACTTTC. The chain joins TRBV27 to TRBJ2-6; maybe TRBD2 (6 bases). From germline, CDR1 is MNHEY and CDR2 SMNVEV (reference sequence). The V and J ends lost 2 bases and 5 bases respectively, with 13 bases between them. The CDR3 is made up of 16 amino acids.

V and J are TRBV6-5 and TRBJ1-2; D is possibly TRBD1 (6 bases). Germline V CDR1 and CDR2: MNHEY, SVGAGI. The CDR3 spans 14 residues. Trimming left V 7 bases short and J 0 bases short, with 12 bases between. In DNA form, the CDR3 reads TGTGCCAGCACCACCGGACAGTCTAACTATGGCTACACCTTC. Protein product: CASTTGQSNYGYTF.

The chain joins TRBV12-3 or TRBV12-4 to TRBJ1-1; TRBD1 matches 7 bases. The V gene end was trimmed by 6 bases and the J gene end by 11 bases; junction bases not matched to a gene: 12. This CDR3 is built from 13 residues. CDR3 region: CASRRQGVGYAFF. In DNA form, the CDR3 reads TGTGCCAGCAGGCGACAGGGTGTGGGGTACGCTTTCTTT.

This chain connects TRBV13 to TRBJ2-7; 7 bases map to TRBD1. V lost 5 bases, J lost 0 bases, and 7 bases stayed unmatched. The CDR3 consists of 15 residues. Germline V gene lookup returns CDR1 PRHDT and CDR2 FYEKMQ (reference sequence). As DNA, the CDR3 is TGTGCCAGCAGCCTCCGGGACAGCGTCTCCTACGAGCAGTACTTC. Its protein product is CASSLRDSVSYEQYF.

The V gene is TRBV24-1, the J gene TRBJ2-2, with 7 nucleotides matching TRBD1. After removal of 4 bases from V and 4 bases from J, the junction contained 5 bases not matched to a gene. This CDR3 is built from 15 residues. Looked up from germline, CDR1 is KGHDR and CDR2 is SFDVKD. The CDR3, as DNA: TGTGCCACCAGTGAAGGGGACAGATCCACCGGGGAGCTGTTTTTT. It encodes CATSEGDRSTGELFF.

The rearrangement joins TRBV28 to TRBJ2-7, with D perhaps matching TRBD1 (6 bases). The CDR3 is 15 residues long. Trimming stripped 6 bases from V and 1 base from J, with 16 bases between. Germline V gene sequence: CDR1 MDHEN, CDR2 SYDVKM. DNA of the CDR3: TGTGCCAGCAGCCGAGGGGGAACGGCATCCTACGAGCAGTACTTC. Translating it yields CASSRGGTASYEQYF.

The gene calls are TRBV5-1 and TRBJ1-1, with no clear D. This CDR3 region has 15 residues. The ends were cut back, 2 bases at V and 1 base at J, with 12 bases in the middle. Germline V gene lookup returns CDR1 SGHRS and CDR2 YFSETQ. The CDR3 DNA reads as TGCGCCAGCAGCTTTTTCGGGGTGGGGAACACTGAAGCTTTCTTT. Translating it yields CASSFFGVGNTEAFF.

The chain combines TRBV7-9 with TRBJ2-3; TRBD2 matches 7 bases. The V segment lost 0 bases and the J segment 0 bases; nucleotides outside the gene matches: 3. The germline gives CDR1 SEHNR, CDR2 FQNEAQ (reference sequence). The CDR3 is made up of 16 amino acids. The CDR3 here is CASSLASGASTDTQYF. In DNA, the CDR3 is TGTGCCAGCAGCTTAGCCAGCGGGGCGAGCACAGATACGCAGTATTTT.

V and J are TRBV28 and TRBJ1-2; TRBD1 matches at 8 bases. Germline trimming cut 2 bases from V and 7 bases from J; bases unmatched to any gene: 3. CDR3 length equals 13 residues. Per the germline V gene, CDR1 is MDHEN and CDR2 is SYDVKM. CDR3 nucleotides: TGTGCCAGCAGTTTAGAAGACAGGGGTGGCTACACCTTC. Translating it yields CASSLEDRGGYTF.

The chain joins TRBV12-5 to TRBJ2-7, with 9 bases aligning to TRBD2. After removal of 0 bases from V and 6 bases from J, the junction contained 9 bases not matched to a gene. The CDR3 loop spans 16 amino acids. Germline V CDR1 and CDR2: LGHNT, FRNRAP. CDR3 in DNA: TGTGCTAGTGGTTTGGTACTGGCGGGAGGGCCCTCCGAGCAGTACTTC. The encoded protein is CASGLVLAGGPSEQYF.

This chain joins TRBV5-1 and TRBJ1-5, with TRBD1 matching over 9 bases. CDR3 size: 15 residues. The germline V gene has CDR1 SGHRS and CDR2 YFSETQ. V was pared by 3 bases and J by 6 bases, with 7 bases of the junction left unmatched. The CDR3 sequence is CASSWTGQGGQPQHF. In DNA, the CDR3 is TGCGCCAGCAGCTGGACGGGACAGGGAGGTCAGCCCCAGCATTTT.

The CDR3 DNA reads TGTGCCAGCAGCCCAGGGGGGACAGGGTTAGAGACCCAGTACTTC. It specifies CASSPGGTGLETQYF. This chain connects TRBV7-3 to TRBJ2-5; 9 bases are shared with TRBD1. J lost 4 bases, V lost 5 bases, and 8 bases had no gene match. Germline V lookup: CDR1 SGHTA, CDR2 FQGTGA. CDR3 length: 15 amino acids.

The J gene is TRBJ1-2, the V gene TRBV28, with a weak D call TRBD1 (6 bases). V lost 6 bases to trimming and J lost 4 bases, with 21 bases between them. The CDR3 sequence is 16 residues long. Germline assignment: CDR1 MDHEN and CDR2 SYDVKM. The DNA for the CDR3 is TGTGCCAGCAGCCTCCCCGGCAGGGGAGAAGGCTATGGCTACACCTTC. It specifies CASSLPGRGEGYGYTF.

The chain is built from TRBV9 and TRBJ2-1; perhaps TRBD2 as D (6 bases). Looked up from germline, CDR1 is SGDLS and CDR2 is YYNGEE. This CDR3 is 17 amino acids long. V lost 1 base and J lost 6, with 20 bases in between. This chain's CDR3 is CASSVYVSGTHLNEQFF. CDR3 sequence (DNA): TGTGCCAGCAGCGTATACGTTTCGGGGACTCATCTCAATGAGCAGTTCTTC.

This clone came up a few times. V gene TRBV19 combines with J gene TRBJ2-3; no reliable D call. V lost 3 bases and J 1 base, leaving 11 bases between the germline ends. The CDR3 spans 15 residues. Per the germline V gene, CDR1 is LNHDA and CDR2 is SQIVND (reference sequence). The CDR3: CASSIDNVGTDTQYF. The CDR3 region has the DNA TGTGCCAGTAGTATTGACAATGTCGGCACAGATACGCAGTATTTT.